The 27 T cell receptor beta chains presented below share a single source sample, sequenced in a study of cytomegalovirus exposure and HLA in healthy donors. Researchers ran the PCR with 60 Vbeta and 13 Jbeta primers. The repertoire was sequenced with immunoSEQ multiplex PCR; TCRdb's copy has only in-frame clones and lacks some. The sample has roughly 120,000 clones, approximately 80% seen once; the top ten hold 20% to 25%. Sequencing used PBMCs. These TCRs come from a man aged 25 to 40 in good health and CMV-seropositive.

V usage is TRBV2 and J usage is TRBJ1-5; 9 bases match TRBD1. J gave up 7 bases and V 5 bases, and 3 bases lay outside the gene matches. This CDR3 contains 13 residues. The germline V gene encodes CDR1 SNHLY and CDR2 FYNNEI. CDR3 bases: TGTGCCAGCAGTATTGACAGGGGGCAGCCCCAGCATTTT. Its protein product is CASSIDRGQPQHF.

V gene TRBV5-1 combines with J gene TRBJ2-7; D not certain. The CDR3 covers 14 residues. Germline-derived CDR1 and CDR2 are SGHRS and YFSETQ. Trimming took off 0 bases at V and 3 bases at J, with 10 bases between the two ends. CDR3 loop: CASSLGVQDYEQYF. The CDR3 coding sequence is TGCGCCAGCAGCTTGGGAGTTCAGGACTACGAGCAGTACTTC.

The J gene is TRBJ1-5, the V gene TRBV6-1; 10 bases match TRBD1. V trimming: 1 base; J trimming: 2 bases; junction bases outside the gene matches: 5. Germline CDR1 MNHNS, CDR2 SASEGT. CDR3 size: 17 residues. The CDR3 protein is CASSEGTGGIGNQPQHF. CDR3 sequence (DNA): TGTGCCAGCAGTGAAGGGACAGGGGGTATCGGCAATCAGCCCCAGCATTTT.

The chain uses TRBV27 and TRBJ2-1; 7 bases are a match to TRBD1. Germline values: CDR1 MNHEY, CDR2 SMNVEV (reference sequence). The CDR3 consists of 16 residues. The junction had 9 bases not matched to a gene; V was cut back by 5 bases and J by 2 bases. The DNA of the CDR3 is TGTGCCAGCAGTCCGAGGAACAGGGGACCCTACAATGAGCAGTTCTTC. Its protein is CASSPRNRGPYNEQFF.

This clone has just a few counts. V gene TRBV19 combines with J gene TRBJ2-1; 10 nucleotides match TRBD2. This CDR3 is 17 amino acids long. Looked up from germline, CDR1 is LNHDA and CDR2 is SQIVND (reference sequence). J was trimmed by 8 bases and V by 3 bases; bases with no gene match: 13. The chain's CDR3 is CASSMLAAGGPNDEQFF. In DNA, the CDR3 is TGTGCCAGTAGTATGTTGGCAGCGGGAGGGCCGAACGATGAGCAGTTCTTC. Drawing the rest from reference TRBV19 and TRBJ2-1, the complete variable domain is DGGITQSPKYLFRKEGQNVTLSCEQNLNHDAMYWYRQDPGQGLRLIYYSQIVNDFQKGDIAEGYSVSREKKESFPLTVTSAQKNPTAFYLCASSMLAAGGPNDEQFFGPGTRLTVL.

This clone was recorded only once. The chain links TRBV7-9 to TRBJ2-2, with 12 bases matching TRBD2. CDR3 length: 16 residues. The germline gives CDR1 SEHNR, CDR2 FQNEAQ (reference sequence). V trimming: 5 bases; J trimming: 3 bases; junction bases outside the gene matches: 4. The CDR3 DNA sequence: TGTGCCAGCAGCCCAAGACTAGCGGGAGACACCGGGGAGCTGTTTTTT. Translated, it gives CASSPRLAGDTGELFF. The full variable domain, rest sourced from reference TRBV7-9 and TRBJ2-2, is DTGVSQNPRHKITKRGQNVTFRCDPISEHNRLYWYRQTLGQGPEFLTYFQNEAQLEKSRLLSDRFSAERPKGSFSTLEIQRTEQGDSAMYLCASSPRLAGDTGELFFGEGSRLTVL.

V and J are TRBV7-2 and TRBJ2-1; tentative D call: TRBD2 (6 bases). This CDR3 has 14 amino acids. With 3 bases removed from V and 4 bases from J, the gap between germline ends came to 10 bases. Germline CDR1 reads SGHTA; CDR2 reads FQGNSA. The CDR3 coding sequence is TGTGCCAGCAGCTTCCCTGCGGGGTACAATGAGCAGTTCTTC. Translating gives CASSFPAGYNEQFF.

V usage is TRBV5-1 and J usage is TRBJ2-3, with 9 nucleotides matching TRBD2. Germline lookup yields CDR1 SGHRS and CDR2 YFSETQ. Trimming at V came to 0 bases and at J to 2 bases, leaving 7 bases not matched to a gene. CDR3 length: 17 residues. CDR3 sequence (DNA): TGCGCCAGCAGCTTGGCTCCAGCGGGGGGATACACAGATACGCAGTATTTT. Protein product: CASSLAPAGGYTDTQYF.

V is TRBV18 and J is TRBJ2-7; maybe TRBD1 (6 bases). Germline V lookup: CDR1 KGHSH, CDR2 LQKENI. V shed 3 bases and J shed 6 bases, with 9 bases lying between them. The CDR3 totals 12 residues. The CDR3 DNA follows: TGTGCCAGCTCACCCTTACAGGGCGAGCAGTACTTC. The encoded protein is CASSPLQGEQYF.

The J gene is TRBJ1-4, the V gene TRBV6-1; D is undetermined. The length of the CDR3 is 17 residues. Germline CDR1 is MNHNS and CDR2 is SASEGT. V lost 0 bases and J 0 bases, leaving 11 bases between the germline ends. In DNA, the CDR3 is TGTGCCAGCAGTGAAGCGAGGTTGAGGCCAACTAATGAAAAACTGTTTTTT. Translated: CASSEARLRPTNEKLFF.

The V call is TRBV6-1, the J call TRBJ2-7; 7 bases fit TRBD2. Trimming cost V 4 bases and J 4 bases; bases outside gene matches: 7. This CDR3 spans 14 amino acids. CDR1 is MNHNS and CDR2 is SASEGT in the germline V gene. CDR3 sequence: CASSVTWRGYEQYF. CDR3 nucleotide sequence: TGTGCCAGCAGTGTGACTTGGCGGGGGTACGAGCAGTACTTC.

The chain has TRBV4-1 and TRBJ2-4, with 10 bases identical to TRBD2. The V and J ends lost 1 base and 0 bases, in that order; junction bases with no gene match: 6. The CDR3 is 18 residues long. Per the germline V gene, CDR1 is MGHRA and CDR2 is YSYEKL. The CDR3 DNA follows: TGCGCCAGCAGCCAAGGAGTGGCTAGCGGGAGAGCCAAAAACATTCAGTACTTC. This sequence encodes CASSQGVASGRAKNIQYF.

The chain joins TRBV2 to TRBJ2-3; 9 bases fit TRBD1. The CDR3 runs to 14 residues. Trimming removed 4 bases from V and 3 bases from J; junction bases left unmatched: 2. Germline CDR1 SNHLY, CDR2 FYNNEI. The CDR3 bases are TGTGCCAGCAGTGGAGACAGGGGGACAGATACGCAGTATTTT. Amino acids: CASSGDRGTDTQYF.

V is TRBV5-4 and J is TRBJ2-5; 8 bases fit TRBD2. The V gene's germline CDR1 is SGHNT and CDR2 YYREEE (reference sequence). V lost 5 bases, J lost 4 bases, and 10 bases stayed unmatched. The CDR3 runs to 15 residues. The DNA of the CDR3 is TGTGCCAGCAGAAACGAGCGGGAGCGGGGAGAGACCCAGTACTTC. It translates to CASRNERERGETQYF.

The chain has TRBV10-1 and TRBJ2-6; 8 bases agree with TRBD1. Germline loops: CDR1 WNHNN, CDR2 SYGVQD (reference sequence). The CDR3 runs 19 residues. The V and J ends lost 7 bases and 12 bases, in that order; junction bases with no gene match: 26. The chain's CDR3 is CASTPLGQAILSGARVLTF. The DNA for the CDR3 is TGCGCCAGCACCCCCCTGGGACAGGCGATCTTAAGTGGGGCTCGCGTCCTGACTTTC.

This chain joins TRBV4-1 and TRBJ2-3; TRBD2 matches 10 bases. The CDR3 totals 16 residues. With V trimmed by 7 bases and J by 8 bases, 15 bases remained unmatched. Germline CDR1 is MGHRA and CDR2 is YSYEKL. CDR3 coding DNA: TGCGCCAGCAATCCGGAGAGTAGCGGGAGGTCTGGTACGCAGTATTTT. Amino acids: CASNPESSGRSGTQYF.

This clone showed up just once. The chain has TRBV7-9 and TRBJ1-4, with D tentatively TRBD1 (5 bases). The V end was cut by 5 bases, the J end by 4 bases, with 17 bases between. The CDR3 is made up of 16 amino acids. From germline, CDR1 is SEHNR and CDR2 FQNEAQ (reference sequence). CDR3 nucleotides: TGTGCCAGCAGCCCCGGGGCCGGGGGGATTAATGAAAAACTGTTTTTT. Translation gives CASSPGAGGINEKLFF.

This chain joins TRBV5-8 and TRBJ2-1; weak D call: TRBD2 (6 bases). Germline V CDR1 and CDR2: SGHTS, YDEGEE. CDR3 length: 14 amino acids. The ends were cut back, 0 bases at V and 7 bases at J, with 11 bases in the middle. Here the CDR3 DNA reads TGTGCCAGCAGCTTGGCCGCGGGAAGGAATGAGCAGTTCTTC. Translating gives CASSLAAGRNEQFF. Based on the CDR3 plus reference TRBV5-8 and TRBJ2-1, the full variable domain is EAGVTQSPTHLIKTRGQQATLRCSPISGHTSVYWYQQALGLGLQFLLWYDEGEERNRGNFPPRFSGRQFPNYSSELNVNALELEDSALYLCASSLAAGRNEQFFGPGTRLTVL.

The V call is TRBV6-5, the J call TRBJ2-5, with D possibly matching TRBD2 (7 bases). The CDR3 is 16 residues long. V lost 2 bases and J 2 bases, leaving 15 bases between the germline ends. CDR1 and CDR2 from the germline V gene are MNHEY and SVGAGI. The CDR3 DNA sequence: TGTGCCAGCAGTTACGTTCTAAGGGGGGGACAAGAGACCCAGTACTTC. Translated, it gives CASSYVLRGGQETQYF.

The chain has TRBV15 and TRBJ1-5; tentative D call: TRBD1 (6 bases). V was trimmed by 5 bases and J by 7 bases, leaving 21 bases between them. Germline V gives CDR1 LNHNV, CDR2 YYDKDF (reference sequence). The CDR3 contains 16 residues. DNA for the CDR3: TGTGCCACCAGCCGCGACTTTGACAGGTTCGACCAGCCCCAGCATTTT. This codes for CATSRDFDRFDQPQHF.

This chain joins TRBV5-1 and TRBJ1-1; 7 bases are shared with TRBD1. The junction had 3 bases not matched to a gene; V was cut back by 3 bases and J by 4 bases. The CDR3 length is 13 residues. Germline V gene sequence: CDR1 SGHRS, CDR2 YFSETQ. CDR3 loop: CASSSDRVTEAFF. The CDR3 bases are TGCGCCAGCAGCTCCGACAGGGTCACTGAAGCTTTCTTT.

This clone turned up a few times. The V gene is TRBV4-2, the J gene TRBJ1-5; 10 positions match TRBD1. This CDR3 spans 17 amino acids. The V gene's germline CDR1 is LGHNA and CDR2 YNFKEQ. The J segment lost 8 bases and the V segment lost 1 base, leaving 11 bases of the junction unmatched. As DNA, the CDR3 is TGTGCCAGCAGCCAAGCCGCGGGGACAGGGGATTATAAGCCCCAGCATTTT. It translates to CASSQAAGTGDYKPQHF.

This rearrangement joins TRBV23-1 to TRBJ2-2; the D gene is possibly TRBD1 (5 bases). TRBV23-1 is labeled an ORF, and its function is uncertain. Trimming pared 3 bases from V and 5 bases from J, leaving 16 bases between. The CDR3 totals 16 residues. The CDR3 sequence is CASSQGPQKQTGELFF. DNA of the CDR3: TGCGCCAGCAGTCAGGGGCCCCAAAAACAGACCGGGGAGCTGTTTTTT.

This clone was detected a few times. The V and J genes are TRBV5-1 and TRBJ1-5; D is undetermined. V lost 4 bases and J lost 9, with 17 bases in between. Germline-derived CDR1 and CDR2 are SGHRS and YFSETQ. CDR3 length: 14 residues. Here the CDR3 reads CASSPTQAEGPQHF. The CDR3 nucleotides read TGCGCCAGCAGCCCCACTCAGGCCGAGGGGCCCCAGCATTTT. Full variable domain (remainder filled in from reference TRBV5-1 and TRBJ1-5): KAGVTQTPRYLIKTRGQQVTLSCSPISGHRSVSWYQQTPGQGLQFLFEYFSETQRNKGNFPGRFSGRQFSNSRSEMNVSTLELGDSALYLCASSPTQAEGPQHFGDGTRLSIL.

The chain uses TRBV5-1 and TRBJ2-1; 11 bases are a match to TRBD2. V lost 4 bases and J lost 5; bases outside the gene matches: 5. This CDR3 region has 15 residues. Germline CDR1 reads SGHRS; CDR2 reads YFSETQ. The DNA for the CDR3 is TGCGCCAGCAGCCTGGGACTAGCGGACAACAATGAGCAGTTCTTC. Residues: CASSLGLADNNEQFF.

This clone was counted a few times. The genes are TRBV25-1 and TRBJ2-3; TRBD2 matches at 8 bases. The CDR3 runs to 16 residues. V gave up 6 bases and J gave up 2 bases; unmatched junction bases: 10. Per germline, CDR1 MGHDK and CDR2 SYGVNS. This CDR3 is CASRGRGAINTDTQYF. In DNA, the CDR3 is TGTGCCAGCAGGGGGCGGGGGGCGATCAACACAGATACGCAGTATTTT. The full variable domain, its missing parts supplied by reference TRBV25-1 and TRBJ2-3, is EADIYQTPRYLVIGTGKKITLECSQTMGHDKMYWYQQDPGMELHLIHYSYGVNSTEKGDLSSESTVSRIRTEHFPLTLESARPSHTSQYLCASRGRGAINTDTQYFGPGTRLTVL.

The table lists this clone with a count of one. The chain carries TRBV19 and TRBJ1-5; D may be TRBD1 (6 bases). Trimming removed 6 bases at V and 1 base at J, with 19 bases between. Germline V gives CDR1 LNHDA, CDR2 SQIVND (reference sequence). The CDR3 loop spans 17 amino acids. The CDR3 is CASRKQGGGRSNQPQHF. The CDR3 coding sequence is TGTGCCAGTAGGAAACAGGGTGGCGGGAGAAGCAATCAGCCCCAGCATTTT.